This paragraph covers one T cell receptor (beta chain) sequence. What it binds is unknown. This sample is part of a study of early T cells in non-severe SARS-CoV-2 infection. Study summary: The study sequenced bulk RNA from unsorted whole blood, with chains unpaired.

The study's findings and limits: A preference for anti-spike CD8 responses marked VDJdb matching, which missed private and CD4 specificities.

cDNA molecules, individually, were tagged with unique molecular identifiers. TCRdb redid the calling of the 5' RACE reads with MiXCR, one entry per CDR3 protein. This table has 40,000 to 60,000 distinct CDR3 sequences, 6.5% to 9.5% appearing once. The clonotype comes from an adult who was a healthcare worker with PCR-confirmed SARS-CoV-2 infection or an uninfected control (not recorded which). Sequencing used whole blood.

The DNA for the CDR3 is TGTGCCAGCAGCTTTCTAGCGGGGGGACGATACGAGCAGTACTTC. Translation: CASSFLAGGRYEQYF. This chain connects TRBV11-2 to TRBJ2-7; TRBD2 matches 11 bases. CDR1 and CDR2 from the germline V gene are SGHAT and FQNNGV. J gave up 4 bases and V 3 bases, and 5 bases lay outside the gene matches. The CDR3 totals 15 residues. The full variable domain, its missing parts supplied by reference TRBV11-2 and TRBJ2-7, is EAGVAQSPRYKIIEKRQSVAFWCNPISGHATLYWYQQILGQGPKLLIQFQNNGVVDDSQLPKDRFSAERLKGVDSTLKIQPAKLEDSAVYLCASSFLAGGRYEQYFGPGTRLTVT.